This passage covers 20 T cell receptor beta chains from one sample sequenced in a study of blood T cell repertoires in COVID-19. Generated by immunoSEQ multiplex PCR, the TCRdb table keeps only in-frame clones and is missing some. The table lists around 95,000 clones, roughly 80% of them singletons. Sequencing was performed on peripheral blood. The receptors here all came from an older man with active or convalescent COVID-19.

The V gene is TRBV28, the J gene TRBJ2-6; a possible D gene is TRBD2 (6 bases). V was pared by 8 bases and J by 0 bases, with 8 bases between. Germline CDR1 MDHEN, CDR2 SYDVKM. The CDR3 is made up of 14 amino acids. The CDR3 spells CASGRYSGANVLTF. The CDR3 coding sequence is TGTGCCAGCGGGAGGTACTCTGGGGCCAACGTCCTGACTTTC.

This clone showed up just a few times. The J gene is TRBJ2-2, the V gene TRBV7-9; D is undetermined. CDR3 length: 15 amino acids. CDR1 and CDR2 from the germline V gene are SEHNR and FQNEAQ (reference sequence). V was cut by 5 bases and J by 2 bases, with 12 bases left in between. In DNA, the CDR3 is TGTGCCAGCAGCGTCCCGCTGACTAACACCGGGGAGCTGTTTTTT. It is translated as CASSVPLTNTGELFF.

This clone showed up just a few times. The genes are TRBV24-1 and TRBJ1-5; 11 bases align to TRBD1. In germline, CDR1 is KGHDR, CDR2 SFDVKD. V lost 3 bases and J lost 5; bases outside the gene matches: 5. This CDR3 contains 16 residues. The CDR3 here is CATSDAGTGGDQPQHF. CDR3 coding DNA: TGTGCCACCAGTGATGCCGGGACAGGGGGGGATCAGCCCCAGCATTTT.

The CDR3 DNA reads as TGTGCCAGCAGCCAACGACCCGGGAACATTCAGTACTTC. Residues: CASSQRPGNIQYF. V gene TRBV3-1 (or the pseudogene TRBV3-2) combines with J gene TRBJ2-4; D not certain. The germline gives CDR1 LGHDT, CDR2 YNNKEL (reference sequence). The CDR3 length is 13 residues. Trimming left V 2 bases short and J 7 bases short, with 9 bases between.

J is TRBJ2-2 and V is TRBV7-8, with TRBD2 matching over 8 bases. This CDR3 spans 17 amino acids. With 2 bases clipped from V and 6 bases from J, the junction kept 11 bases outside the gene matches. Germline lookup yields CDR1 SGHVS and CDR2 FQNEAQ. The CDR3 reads CASSLLPSGGAPGELFF. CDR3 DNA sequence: TGTGCCAGCAGCTTACTCCCGAGCGGGGGCGCTCCCGGGGAGCTGTTTTTT.

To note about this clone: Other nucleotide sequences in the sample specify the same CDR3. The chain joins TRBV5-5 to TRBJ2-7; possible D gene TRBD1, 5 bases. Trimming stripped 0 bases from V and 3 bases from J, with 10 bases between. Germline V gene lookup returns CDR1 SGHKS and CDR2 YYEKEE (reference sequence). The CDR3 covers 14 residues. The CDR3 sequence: CASSLGQGGYEQYF. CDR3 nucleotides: TGTGCCAGCAGCTTGGGCCAGGGCGGCTACGAGCAGTACTTC.

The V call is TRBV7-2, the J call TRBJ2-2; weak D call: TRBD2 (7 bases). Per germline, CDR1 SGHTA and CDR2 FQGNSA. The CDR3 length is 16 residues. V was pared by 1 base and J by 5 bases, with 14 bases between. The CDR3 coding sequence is TGTGCCAGCAGCTTAGAGGGGGGGCGCAGGACCGGGGAGCTGTTTTTT. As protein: CASSLEGGRRTGELFF.

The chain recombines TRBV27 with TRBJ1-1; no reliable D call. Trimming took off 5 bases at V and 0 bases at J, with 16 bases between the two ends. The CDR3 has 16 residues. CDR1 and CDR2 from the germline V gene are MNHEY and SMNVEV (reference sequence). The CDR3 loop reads CASSGGVGTLNTEAFF. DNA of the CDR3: TGTGCCAGCAGTGGCGGGGTCGGCACCCTGAACACTGAAGCTTTCTTT.

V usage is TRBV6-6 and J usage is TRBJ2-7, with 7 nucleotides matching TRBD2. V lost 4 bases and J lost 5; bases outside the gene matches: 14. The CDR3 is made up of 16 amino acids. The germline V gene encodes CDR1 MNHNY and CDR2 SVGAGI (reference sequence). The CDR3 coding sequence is TGTGCCAGCAGTTCTATGACTACGCGGGAGACCCACGAGCAGTACTTC. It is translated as CASSSMTTRETHEQYF.

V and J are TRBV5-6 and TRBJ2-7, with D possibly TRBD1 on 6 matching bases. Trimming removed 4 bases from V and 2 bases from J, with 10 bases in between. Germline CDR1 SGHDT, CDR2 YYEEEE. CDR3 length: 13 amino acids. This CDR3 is CASSVGHTYEQYF. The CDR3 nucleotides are TGTGCCAGCAGCGTGGGACATACCTACGAGCAGTACTTC.

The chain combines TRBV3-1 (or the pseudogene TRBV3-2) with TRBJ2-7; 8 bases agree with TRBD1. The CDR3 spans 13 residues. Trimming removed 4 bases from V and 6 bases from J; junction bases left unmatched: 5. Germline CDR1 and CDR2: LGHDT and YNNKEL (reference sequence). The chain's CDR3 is CASSRRTGFEQYF. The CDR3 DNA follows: TGTGCCAGCAGCCGGAGGACAGGGTTCGAGCAGTACTTC.

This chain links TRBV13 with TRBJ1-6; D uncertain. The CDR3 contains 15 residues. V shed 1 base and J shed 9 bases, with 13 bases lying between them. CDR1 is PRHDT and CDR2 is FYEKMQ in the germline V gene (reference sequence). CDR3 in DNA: TGTGCCAGCAGCTTAGCCGGGCCCCGGGGTTCACCCCTCCACTTT. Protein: CASSLAGPRGSPLHF. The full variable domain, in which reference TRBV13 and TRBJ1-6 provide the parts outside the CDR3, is AAGVIQSPRHLIKEKRETATLKCYPIPRHDTVYWYQQGPGQDPQFLISFYEKMQSDKGSIPDRFSAQQFSDYHSELNMSSLELGDSALYFCASSLAGPRGSPLHFGNGTRLTVT.

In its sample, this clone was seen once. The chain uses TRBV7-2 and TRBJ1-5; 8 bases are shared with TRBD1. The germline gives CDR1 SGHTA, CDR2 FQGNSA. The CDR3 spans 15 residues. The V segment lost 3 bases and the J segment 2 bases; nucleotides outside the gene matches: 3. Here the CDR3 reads CASSFGQGGNQPQHF. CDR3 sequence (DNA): TGTGCCAGCAGCTTCGGACAGGGTGGCAATCAGCCCCAGCATTTT. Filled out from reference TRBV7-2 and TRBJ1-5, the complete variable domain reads GAGVSQSPSNKVTEKGKDVELRCDPISGHTALYWYRQSLGQGLEFLIYFQGNSAPDKSGLPSDRFSAERTGGSVSTLTIQRTQQEDSAVYLCASSFGQGGNQPQHFGDGTRLSIL.

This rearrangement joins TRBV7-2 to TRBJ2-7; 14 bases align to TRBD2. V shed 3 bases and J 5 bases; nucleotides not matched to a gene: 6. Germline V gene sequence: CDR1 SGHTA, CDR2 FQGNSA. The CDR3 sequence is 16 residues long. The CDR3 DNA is TGTGCCAGCAGCTTTAGGGGGACTAGCGGGAGAGACGAGCAGTACTTC. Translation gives CASSFRGTSGRDEQYF.

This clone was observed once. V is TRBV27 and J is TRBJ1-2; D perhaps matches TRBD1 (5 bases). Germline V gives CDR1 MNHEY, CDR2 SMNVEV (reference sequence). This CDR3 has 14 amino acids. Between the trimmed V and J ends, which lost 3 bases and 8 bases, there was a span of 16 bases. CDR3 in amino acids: CASSFRSGQTGYTF. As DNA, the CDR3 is TGTGCCAGCAGTTTTAGGTCCGGACAAACGGGCTACACCTTC.

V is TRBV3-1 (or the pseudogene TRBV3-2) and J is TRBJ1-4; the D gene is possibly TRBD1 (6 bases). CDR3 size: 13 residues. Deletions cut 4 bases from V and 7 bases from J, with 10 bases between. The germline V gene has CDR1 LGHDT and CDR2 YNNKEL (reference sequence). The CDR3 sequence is CASSPRQVEKLFF. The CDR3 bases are TGTGCCAGCAGCCCCCGACAGGTTGAAAAACTGTTTTTT.

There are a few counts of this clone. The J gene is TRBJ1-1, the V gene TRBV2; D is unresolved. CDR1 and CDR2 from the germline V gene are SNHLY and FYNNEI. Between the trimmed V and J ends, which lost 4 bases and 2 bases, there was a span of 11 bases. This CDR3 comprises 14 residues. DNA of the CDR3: TGTGCCAGCAGTGGCGGGTCCCTTAACACTGAAGCTTTCTTT. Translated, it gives CASSGGSLNTEAFF.

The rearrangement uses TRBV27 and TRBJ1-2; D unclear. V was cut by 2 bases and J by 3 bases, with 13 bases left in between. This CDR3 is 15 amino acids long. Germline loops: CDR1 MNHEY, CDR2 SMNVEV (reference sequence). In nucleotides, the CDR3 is TGTGCCAGCAGTTTAATCGCCGGGAGTGACTATGGCTACACCTTC. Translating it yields CASSLIAGSDYGYTF.

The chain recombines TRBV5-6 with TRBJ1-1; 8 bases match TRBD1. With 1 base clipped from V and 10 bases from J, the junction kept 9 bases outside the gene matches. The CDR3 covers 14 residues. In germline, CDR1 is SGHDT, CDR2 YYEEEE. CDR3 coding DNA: TGTGCCAGCAGCTTGACTGGACAGGGTTTAGGAGCTTTCTTT. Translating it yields CASSLTGQGLGAFF.

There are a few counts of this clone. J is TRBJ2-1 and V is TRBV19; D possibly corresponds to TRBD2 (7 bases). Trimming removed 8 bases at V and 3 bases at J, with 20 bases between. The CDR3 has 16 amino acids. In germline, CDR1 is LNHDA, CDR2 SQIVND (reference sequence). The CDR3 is CASRLNGGPDYNEQFF. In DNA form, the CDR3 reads TGTGCCAGTCGCCTTAACGGGGGGCCTGACTACAATGAGCAGTTCTTC.